This entry features one T cell receptor (beta chain) sequence. This record comes from a study of blood T cell repertoires in COVID-19. Some clones are missing from TCRdb's copy, which holds only in-frame ones; the method was immunoSEQ multiplex PCR. The sample holds tens of thousands of clones, 75% to 90% seen once. The Seattle patients joined while their infection was active and were tracked longitudinally afterward. The V segment lost 3 bases and the J segment 7 bases; nucleotides outside the gene matches: 7. The CDR3 extends over 14 amino acids. Germline V gives CDR1 LNHNV, CDR2 YYDKDF (reference sequence).

This chain links TRBV15 with TRBJ2-7; 9 nucleotides line up with TRBD1. This TCR came from a woman aged 60-70 years with COVID-19, enrolled during active disease. Sequencing input: peripheral blood. The CDR3 region is CATSSQGQGLEQYF. The CDR3 bases are TGTGCCACCAGCAGCCAGGGACAGGGCTTGGAGCAGTACTTC.